This entry lists 8 T cell receptor beta chains sequenced from one sample in a study of T cell changes during pregnancy in multiple sclerosis. Clones were sequenced by immunoSEQ multiplex PCR, and TCRdb holds only the in-frame ones, with some missing. The sample carries fewer than 40,000 clones, over 80% recorded once. Sequenced material: CD8+ T cells from peripheral blood mononuclear cells, taken in the first trimester of pregnancy. The receptors stem from a female donor with multiple sclerosis, enrolled in a pregnancy study.

The chain employs TRBV27 and TRBJ2-3; 9 nucleotides agree with TRBD2. The CDR3 extends over 17 amino acids. Germline V gives CDR1 MNHEY, CDR2 SMNVEV (reference sequence). The J segment lost 1 base and the V segment lost 1 base, leaving 6 bases of the junction unmatched. The DNA of the CDR3 is TGTGCCAGCAGTTTATTTTCCCTAGCGGGACGCACAGATACGCAGTATTTT. Its translation is CASSLFSLAGRTDTQYF.

The V call is TRBV7-8, the J call TRBJ2-7; D remains ambiguous. The germline gives CDR1 SGHVS, CDR2 FQNEAQ. Trimming pared 2 bases from V and 2 bases from J, leaving 13 bases between. This CDR3 spans 15 amino acids. The CDR3 coding sequence is TGTGCCAGCAGCTTATACGTTCCAGGAACCTACGAGCAGTACTTC. It is translated as CASSLYVPGTYEQYF. Complete variable domain (other parts from reference TRBV7-8 and TRBJ2-7): GAGVSQSPRYKVAKRGQDVALRCDPISGHVSLFWYQQALGQGPEFLTYFQNEAQLDKSGLPSDRFFAERPEGSVSTLKIQRTQQEDSAVYLCASSLYVPGTYEQYFGPGTRLTVT.

By share of the sample, this clone is large. The chain joins TRBV7-2 to TRBJ1-3, with a possible D match to TRBD1 (5 bases). The V gene's germline CDR1 is SGHTA and CDR2 FQGNSA. This CDR3 region has 18 residues. Trimming shortened V by 5 bases and J by 0 bases, and 20 bases separated the two germline ends. The CDR3 DNA is TGTGCCAGCAGCCCGTCCCTTATAGGGGCCACCTCTGGAAACACCATATATTTT. Protein: CASSPSLIGATSGNTIYF.

The chain carries TRBV6-5 and TRBJ2-3, with TRBD1 as a possible D gene (6 bases). This CDR3 contains 15 residues. With 0 bases removed from V and 6 bases from J, the gap between germline ends came to 13 bases. Germline CDR1 reads MNHEY; CDR2 reads SVGAGI. This CDR3 is CASSYSDSQGDTQYF. In DNA form, the CDR3 reads TGTGCCAGCAGTTACTCTGATTCACAGGGCGATACGCAGTATTTT.

The chain combines TRBV27 with TRBJ1-1; D uncertain. The germline gives CDR1 MNHEY, CDR2 SMNVEV (reference sequence). This CDR3 has 13 residues. V dropped 2 bases and J dropped 4 bases, with 8 bases sitting between them. CDR3 sequence: CASSLEVGTEAFF. Written as DNA, the CDR3 is TGTGCCAGCAGTTTAGAGGTAGGCACTGAAGCTTTCTTT.

CDR3 sequence: CASSSHRDFLEQYF. The DNA for the CDR3 is TGTGCCAGCAGCTCTCACCGGGACTTTCTCGAGCAGTACTTC. The chain has TRBV5-8 and TRBJ2-7; the D gene is possibly TRBD2 (6 bases). V lost 3 bases and J 6 bases, leaving 16 bases between the germline ends. Germline CDR1 SGHTS, CDR2 YDEGEE. This CDR3 is 14 amino acids long.

The V call is TRBV5-1, the J call TRBJ2-3; weak D call: TRBD2 (6 bases). Trimming left V 3 bases short and J 7 bases short, with 18 bases between. The V gene's germline CDR1 is SGHRS and CDR2 YFSETQ. The CDR3 has 15 amino acids. CDR3 sequence reads: CASSSPLARPNTQYF. Here the CDR3 DNA reads TGCGCCAGCAGCTCGCCACTAGCTAGGCCGAATACGCAGTATTTT.

This chain links TRBV7-9 with TRBJ2-1, with 9 bases fitting TRBD1. Germline lookup yields CDR1 SEHNR and CDR2 FQNEAQ (reference sequence). CDR3 size: 15 residues. J gave up 5 bases and V 3 bases, and 5 bases lay outside the gene matches. DNA for the CDR3: TGTGCCAGCAGCTTCCCGGGACAGGGTCACAATGAGCAGTTCTTC. Encoded protein: CASSFPGQGHNEQFF.